The 28 T cell receptor beta chains given below trace back to one sample, sequenced in a study of blood T cell repertoires in COVID-19. TCRdb's table, derived via immunoSEQ multiplex PCR, lists solely in-frame clones and lacks some. The sample lists about 180,000 clones; more than 75% were seen once. The source material was peripheral blood. The receptors were sampled from a man in his 60s with COVID-19, enrolled during active disease.

The chain joins TRBV24-1 to TRBJ1-5; maybe TRBD1 (6 bases). The V gene's germline CDR1 is KGHDR and CDR2 SFDVKD. Trimming left V 3 bases short and J 5 bases short, with 13 bases between. The CDR3 runs 15 residues. CDR3 loop: CATSDRVGGHQPQHF. The CDR3 DNA reads TGTGCCACCAGTGATAGGGTTGGGGGCCATCAGCCCCAGCATTTT.

This chain links TRBV6-2 or TRBV6-3 with TRBJ2-3, with a weak D call TRBD2 (6 bases). Germline CDR1 is MNHEY and CDR2 is SVGEGT. Trimming pared 6 bases from V and 0 bases from J, leaving 22 bases between. CDR3 length: 18 amino acids. CDR3 coding DNA: TGTGCCAGCAGCGAGCCCCTACTAGCTCATGCTAGCACAGATACGCAGTATTTT. This gives the protein CASSEPLLAHASTDTQYF.

V gene TRBV5-1 combines with J gene TRBJ1-4; possible D gene TRBD1, 6 bases. This CDR3 is 14 amino acids long. CDR1 is SGHRS, CDR2 YFSETQ, per germline. V lost 0 bases, J lost 8 bases, and 11 bases lay in between. CDR3 protein: CASSLDGRGEKLFF. The CDR3 coding sequence is TGCGCCAGCAGCTTGGACGGGAGGGGGGAAAAACTGTTTTTT.

The rearrangement joins TRBV18 to TRBJ1-2; D ambiguous. There are 17 residues in the CDR3. Per the germline V gene, CDR1 is KGHSH and CDR2 is LQKENI. Trimming removed 3 bases at V and 0 bases at J, with 17 bases between. In DNA form, the CDR3 reads TGTGCCAGCTCACCGTTAGAGGGAAATTTAGCTAACTATGGCTACACCTTC. It yields the protein CASSPLEGNLANYGYTF.

The V and J genes are TRBV2 and TRBJ2-1, with 7 bases lining up with TRBD1. The CDR3 has 13 residues. With V trimmed by 7 bases and J by 8 bases, 8 bases remained unmatched. Germline V gene sequence: CDR1 SNHLY, CDR2 FYNNEI. CDR3 region: CASIRDSWDEQFF. The CDR3 DNA reads TGTGCCAGCATCCGGGACAGTTGGGATGAGCAGTTCTTC.

This clone has more than one count but fewer than ten. The chain carries TRBV11-3 and TRBJ2-7; maybe TRBD2 (6 bases). Germline CDR1 is SGHNT and CDR2 is YENEEA. The CDR3 consists of 14 residues. V dropped 7 bases and J dropped 3 bases, with 16 bases sitting between them. The CDR3 DNA reads TGTGCCAGCACCCGAGCGGGTTTGAACTACGAGCAGTACTTC. Its translation is CASTRAGLNYEQYF.

This rearrangement joins TRBV11-2 to TRBJ2-7; D not certain. Trimming shortened V by 5 bases and J by 0 bases, and 8 bases separated the two germline ends. CDR1 and CDR2 from the germline V gene are SGHAT and FQNNGV. The CDR3 has 13 amino acids. The CDR3 DNA is TGTGCCAGCAGCCTAATGAGCTCCTACGAGCAGTACTTC. This sequence encodes CASSLMSSYEQYF.

This clone was counted a single time. The genes are TRBV6-5 and TRBJ2-3; 7 positions agree with TRBD1. The CDR3 is made up of 15 amino acids. In germline, CDR1 is MNHEY, CDR2 SVGAGI. Trimming at V came to 0 bases and at J to 3 bases, leaving 3 bases not matched to a gene. CDR3 in DNA: TGTGCCAGCAGTTACTCAAGGACAGGTACAGATACGCAGTATTTT. Amino acids: CASSYSRTGTDTQYF.

This clone has only one observation. J is TRBJ2-3 and V is TRBV10-3; D might be TRBD1 (6 bases). Trimming cost V 5 bases and J 4 bases, with 7 bases left between them. CDR1 is ENHRY, CDR2 SYGVKD, per germline. The CDR3 totals 12 residues. CDR3 DNA sequence: TGTGCCATCAGTACAGGGTCAGATACGCAGTATTTT. This sequence encodes CAISTGSDTQYF.

There are a few counts of this clone. The chain is built from TRBV6-5 and TRBJ1-5, with 7 bases matching TRBD1. Germline V gene lookup returns CDR1 MNHEY and CDR2 SVGAGI. V was clipped by 4 bases and J by 1 base; unmatched bases: 1. The CDR3 totals 14 residues. CDR3 amino acids: CASSSTGSNQPQHF. CDR3 nucleotide sequence: TGTGCCAGCAGTTCGACAGGGAGCAATCAGCCCCAGCATTTT.

J is TRBJ1-2 and V is TRBV6-2 or TRBV6-3; D is uncertain. The V gene's germline CDR1 is MNHEY and CDR2 SVGEGT. This CDR3 has 14 amino acids. V lost 2 bases, J lost 4 bases, and 11 bases lay in between. The CDR3: CASSYGAEVYGYTF. The CDR3 region has the DNA TGTGCCAGCAGTTACGGAGCAGAAGTCTATGGCTACACCTTC.

This chain uses TRBV24-1 with TRBJ1-5; tentative D call: TRBD1 (6 bases). The CDR3 totals 16 residues. In germline, CDR1 is KGHDR, CDR2 SFDVKD. V was clipped by 2 bases and J by 1 base, with 11 bases between them. CDR3 in DNA: TGTGCCACCAGTGATTCCGGACAGACGAGCAATCAGCCCCAGCATTTT. Its protein product is CATSDSGQTSNQPQHF.

The gene calls are TRBV7-2 and TRBJ2-7; maybe TRBD1 (7 bases). Trimming left V 1 base short and J 2 bases short, with 12 bases between. The CDR3 runs 15 residues. Germline CDR1 SGHTA, CDR2 FQGNSA. CDR3 nucleotides: TGTGCCAGCAGCTTAGAGCAGGGGGGTCCCTACGAGCAGTACTTC. It yields the protein CASSLEQGGPYEQYF.

The chain has TRBV25-1 and TRBJ2-7; a weak D match, TRBD1 (6 bases). Germline V gene data show CDR1 as MGHDK and CDR2 as SYGVNS. Trimming stripped 2 bases from V and 0 bases from J, with 11 bases between. This CDR3 region has 15 residues. For the CDR3, the DNA is TGTGCCAGCAGTGAAGTAGGGGGAGACTCCTACGAGCAGTACTTC. Its translation is CASSEVGGDSYEQYF.

The V call is TRBV19, the J call TRBJ1-2; 10 positions match TRBD1. The germline CDR1 and CDR2 sequences are LNHDA and SQIVND (reference sequence). CDR3 length: 15 residues. V gave up 1 base and J gave up 7 bases; unmatched junction bases: 6. The CDR3 is CASSIGPTGGVGYTF. The CDR3 bases are TGTGCCAGTAGTATAGGCCCGACAGGGGGCGTTGGCTACACCTTC.

The chain uses TRBV18 and TRBJ1-4, with D maybe TRBD1 (5 bases). The CDR3 loop spans 15 amino acids. Trimming took 4 bases from V and 6 from J, leaving 15 bases between them. Germline V gives CDR1 KGHSH, CDR2 LQKENI. The CDR3 region is CASSRSQGTDEKLFF. CDR3 coding DNA: TGTGCCAGCTCACGCTCGCAGGGAACCGATGAAAAACTGTTTTTT.

The gene calls are TRBV21-1 and TRBJ1-1. TRBV21-1 is a known pseudogene. The CDR3 consists of 13 residues. DNA for the CDR3: TGTGCCAGCAGCAAAGCGTCCTCCACTGAAGCTTTCTTT. Residues: CASSKASSTEAFF.

This chain joins TRBV7-2 and TRBJ2-5; D is undetermined. Germline CDR1 SGHTA, CDR2 FQGNSA. The CDR3 has 13 amino acids. Trimming left V 4 bases short and J 5 bases short, with 11 bases between. The CDR3 sequence is CASSSLRRETQYF. The DNA for the CDR3 is TGTGCCAGCAGCTCGCTAAGGCGGGAGACCCAGTACTTC.

The chain links TRBV18 to TRBJ1-1, with TRBD1 identical over 11 bases. This CDR3 comprises 15 residues. Germline loops: CDR1 KGHSH, CDR2 LQKENI. V trimming: 3 bases; J trimming: 5 bases; junction bases outside the gene matches: 5. Here the CDR3 reads CASSPWTGGLTEAFF. Here the CDR3 DNA reads TGTGCCAGCTCACCCTGGACAGGGGGCTTGACTGAAGCTTTCTTT.

The V call is TRBV29-1, the J call TRBJ2-2; D is unresolved. The length of the CDR3 is 12 residues. With 5 bases removed from V and 1 base from J, the gap between germline ends came to 5 bases. Germline V gene sequence: CDR1 SQVTM, CDR2 ANQGSEA. The CDR3 spells CSVTRNTGELFF. In nucleotides, the CDR3 is TGCAGCGTTACGAGGAACACCGGGGAGCTGTTTTTT.

The table lists this clone with a count of one. The genes are TRBV5-5 and TRBJ2-7, with 8 bases matching TRBD1. The germline V gene encodes CDR1 SGHKS and CDR2 YYEKEE (reference sequence). After removal of 5 bases from V and 1 base from J, the junction contained 8 bases not matched to a gene. CDR3 length: 15 amino acids. Here the CDR3 DNA reads TGTGCCAGCAGGGAAGGACAGGGTAAATCCTACGAGCAGTACTTC. Encoded protein: CASREGQGKSYEQYF.

About this clone itself: Other DNA sequences within the sample encode an identical CDR3. The V call is TRBV9, the J call TRBJ2-1, with 8 bases lining up with TRBD1. The J segment lost 12 bases and the V segment lost 3 bases, leaving 8 bases of the junction unmatched. Germline V gives CDR1 SGDLS, CDR2 YYNGEE. The CDR3 extends over 13 amino acids. CDR3 DNA sequence: TGTGCCAGCAGCGCAATGGGACAGGTCAGGCAGTTCTTC. The encoded protein is CASSAMGQVRQFF.

The CDR3 DNA reads TGTGCCAGCAGCTTCGCCAGGGGCAATCAGCCCCAGCATTTT. Translating gives CASSFARGNQPQHF. The chain uses TRBV7-2 and TRBJ1-5, with D tentatively TRBD1 (5 bases). The CDR3 contains 14 residues. CDR1 and CDR2 from the germline V gene are SGHTA and FQGNSA. V was clipped by 3 bases and J by 2 bases, with 8 bases between them.

The V and J genes are TRBV10-2 and TRBJ1-3; D unclear. The length of the CDR3 is 16 residues. V gave up 3 bases and J gave up 0 bases, with 12 bases separating them. Germline V gene data show CDR1 as WSHSY and CDR2 as SAAADI. CDR3 sequence reads: CASSDPSGISGNTIYF. CDR3 DNA: TGCGCCAGCAGTGACCCCTCGGGTATCTCTGGAAACACCATATATTTT.

This clone was seen a single time. The chain carries TRBV3-1 (or the pseudogene TRBV3-2) and TRBJ1-2; D not resolved. The ends were cut back, 1 base at V and 7 bases at J, with 19 bases in the middle. Germline loops: CDR1 LGHDT, CDR2 YNNKEL (reference sequence). This CDR3 spans 16 amino acids. The CDR3 bases are TGTGCCAGCAGCCAAGGTTTCTTTGGGAGGGCTAGTGGCTACACCTTC. Amino acids: CASSQGFFGRASGYTF.

The chain couples TRBV3-1 (or the pseudogene TRBV3-2) to TRBJ1-1; D is perhaps TRBD1 (6 bases). Germline V gene lookup returns CDR1 LGHDT and CDR2 YNNKEL (reference sequence). Trimming cost V 6 bases and J 4 bases, with 18 bases left between them. There are 15 residues in the CDR3. Here the CDR3 reads CASRPGGGRSTEAFF. The CDR3 region has the DNA TGTGCCAGCAGACCCGGGGGGGGGCGAAGCACTGAAGCTTTCTTT.

The rearrangement links TRBV7-2 to TRBJ1-1; D gene uncertain. The CDR3 covers 12 residues. Germline V gene lookup returns CDR1 SGHTA and CDR2 FQGNSA. Trimming pared 4 bases from V and 8 bases from J, leaving 11 bases between. The DNA for the CDR3 is TGTGCCAGCAGCTCCCGTGCGGGAGAAGCTTTCTTT. Its protein product is CASSSRAGEAFF.

The chain joins TRBV11-3 to TRBJ2-7; D ambiguous. The CDR3 is made up of 12 amino acids. Per germline, CDR1 SGHNT and CDR2 YENEEA. Trimming cost V 3 bases and J 9 bases, with 12 bases left between them. The CDR3 reads CASSFADSAQYF. The CDR3 DNA reads TGTGCCAGCAGCTTTGCGGATTCAGCGCAGTACTTC.